This TCR beta chain is from a study of blood T cell repertoires in COVID-19. Looked up from germline, CDR1 is PRHDT and CDR2 is FYEKMQ (reference sequence). The ends were cut back, 8 bases at V and 4 bases at J, with 4 bases in the middle. The CDR3 runs 10 residues. Sequencing used immunoSEQ multiplex PCR; TCRdb keeps in-frame clones, though not all of them. The sample yields 140,000 to 150,000 clones, 75% to 85% seen once. This chain uses TRBV13 with TRBJ2-3; D uncertain. The clonotype was recovered from a woman aged 45-59 years with acute or convalescent COVID-19. The source material was peripheral blood. The CDR3 DNA sequence: TGTGCCAGCTCCGCAGATACGCAGTATTTT. As protein: CASSADTQYF.